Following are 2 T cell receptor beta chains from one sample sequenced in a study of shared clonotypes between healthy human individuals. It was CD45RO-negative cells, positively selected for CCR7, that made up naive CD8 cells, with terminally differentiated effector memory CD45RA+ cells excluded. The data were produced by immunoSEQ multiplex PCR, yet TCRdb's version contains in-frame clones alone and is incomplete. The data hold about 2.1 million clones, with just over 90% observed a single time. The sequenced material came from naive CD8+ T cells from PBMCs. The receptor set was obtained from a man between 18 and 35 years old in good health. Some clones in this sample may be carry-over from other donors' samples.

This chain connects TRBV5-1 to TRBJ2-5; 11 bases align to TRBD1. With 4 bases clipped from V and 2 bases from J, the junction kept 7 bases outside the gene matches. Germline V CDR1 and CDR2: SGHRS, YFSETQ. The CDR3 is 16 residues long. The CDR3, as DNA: TGCGCCAGCAGCACAAGGACAGGGGGCCGGCAAGAGACCCAGTACTTC. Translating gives CASSTRTGGRQETQYF.

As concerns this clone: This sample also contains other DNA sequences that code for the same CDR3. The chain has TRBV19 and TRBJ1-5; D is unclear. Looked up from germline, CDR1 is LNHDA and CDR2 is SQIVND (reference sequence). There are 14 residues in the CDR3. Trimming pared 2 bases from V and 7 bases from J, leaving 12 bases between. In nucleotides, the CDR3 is TGTGCCAGTAGTATAAGGGATCTAGGGCAGCCCCAGCATTTT. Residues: CASSIRDLGQPQHF.